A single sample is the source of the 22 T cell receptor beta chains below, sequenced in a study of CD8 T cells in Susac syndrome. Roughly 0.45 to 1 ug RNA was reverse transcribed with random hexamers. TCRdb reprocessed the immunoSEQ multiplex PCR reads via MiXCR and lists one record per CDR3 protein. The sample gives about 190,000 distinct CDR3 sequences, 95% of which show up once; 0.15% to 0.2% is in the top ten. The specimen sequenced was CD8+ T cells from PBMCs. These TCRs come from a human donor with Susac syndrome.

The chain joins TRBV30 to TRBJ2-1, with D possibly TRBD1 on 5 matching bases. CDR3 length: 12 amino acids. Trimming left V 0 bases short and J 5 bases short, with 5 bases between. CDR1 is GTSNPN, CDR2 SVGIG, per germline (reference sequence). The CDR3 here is CAWSVTDNEQFF. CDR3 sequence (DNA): TGTGCCTGGAGTGTGACAGACAATGAGCAGTTCTTC. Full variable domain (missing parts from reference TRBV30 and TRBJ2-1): SQTIHQWPATLVQPVGSPLSLECTVEGTSNPNLYWYRQAAGRGLQLLFYSVGIGQISSEVPQNLSASRPQDRQFILSSKKLLLSDSGFYLCAWSVTDNEQFFGPGTRLTVL.

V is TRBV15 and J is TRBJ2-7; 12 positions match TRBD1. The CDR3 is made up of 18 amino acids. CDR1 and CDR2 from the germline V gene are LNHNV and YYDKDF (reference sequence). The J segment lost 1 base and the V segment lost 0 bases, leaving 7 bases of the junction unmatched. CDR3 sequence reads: CATSRDTPGQGASYEQYF. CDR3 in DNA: TGTGCCACCAGCAGAGATACCCCGGGACAGGGGGCATCCTACGAGCAGTACTTC.

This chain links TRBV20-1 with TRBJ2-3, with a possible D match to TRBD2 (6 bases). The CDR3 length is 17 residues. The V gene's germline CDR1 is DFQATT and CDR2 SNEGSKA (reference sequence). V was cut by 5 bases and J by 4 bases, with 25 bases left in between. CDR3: CSAPFTLAIGAPDTQYF. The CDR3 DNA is TGCAGTGCTCCCTTTACTCTAGCGATCGGAGCTCCAGATACGCAGTATTTT.

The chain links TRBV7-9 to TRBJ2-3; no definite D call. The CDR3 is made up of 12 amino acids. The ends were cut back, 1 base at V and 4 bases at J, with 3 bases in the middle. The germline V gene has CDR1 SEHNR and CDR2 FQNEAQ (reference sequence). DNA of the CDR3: TGTGCCAGCAGCTTAGATTCAGATACGCAGTATTTT. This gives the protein CASSLDSDTQYF.

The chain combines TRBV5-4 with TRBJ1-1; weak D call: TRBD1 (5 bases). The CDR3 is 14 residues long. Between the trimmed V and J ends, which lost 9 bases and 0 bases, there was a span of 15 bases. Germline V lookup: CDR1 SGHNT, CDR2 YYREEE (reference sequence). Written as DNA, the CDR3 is TGTGCCACGCACCCGGGGGTTATGAACACTGAAGCTTTCTTT. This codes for CATHPGVMNTEAFF.

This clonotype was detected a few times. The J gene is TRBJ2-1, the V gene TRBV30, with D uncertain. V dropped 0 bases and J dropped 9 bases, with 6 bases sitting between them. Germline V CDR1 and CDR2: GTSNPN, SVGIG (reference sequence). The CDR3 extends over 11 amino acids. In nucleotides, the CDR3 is TGTGCCTGGAGTGTAAGCGTTGAGCAGTTCTTC. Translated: CAWSVSVEQFF.

CDR3 region: CASSQETGGNQPQHF. CDR3 coding DNA: TGTGCCAGCAGCCAAGAAACAGGGGGCAATCAGCCCCAGCATTTT. The rearrangement links TRBV3-1 to TRBJ1-5; 7 bases agree with TRBD1. Germline V gene sequence: CDR1 LGHDT, CDR2 YNNKEL (reference sequence). V lost 0 bases to trimming and J lost 2 bases; unmatched junction nucleotides: 1. The CDR3 extends over 15 amino acids.

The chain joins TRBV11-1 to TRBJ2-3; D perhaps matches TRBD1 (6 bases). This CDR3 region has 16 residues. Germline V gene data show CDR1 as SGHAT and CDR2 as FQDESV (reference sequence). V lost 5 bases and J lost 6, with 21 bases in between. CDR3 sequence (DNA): TGTGCCAGCAGCCGTCCCACCCGAAACAGGGAGGATACGCAGTATTTT. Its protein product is CASSRPTRNREDTQYF.

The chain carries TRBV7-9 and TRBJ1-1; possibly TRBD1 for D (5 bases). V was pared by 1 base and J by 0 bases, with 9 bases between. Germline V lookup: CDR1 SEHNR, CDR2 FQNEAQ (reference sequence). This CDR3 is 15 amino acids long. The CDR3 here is CASSLGQPMNTEAFF. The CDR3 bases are TGTGCCAGCAGCTTAGGACAGCCGATGAACACTGAAGCTTTCTTT.

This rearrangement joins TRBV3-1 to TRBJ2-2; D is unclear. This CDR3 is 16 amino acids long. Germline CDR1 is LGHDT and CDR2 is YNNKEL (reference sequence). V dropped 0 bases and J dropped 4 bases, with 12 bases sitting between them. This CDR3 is CASSQDGVLFTGELFF. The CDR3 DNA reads TGTGCCAGCAGCCAAGATGGTGTCCTATTCACCGGGGAGCTGTTTTTT.

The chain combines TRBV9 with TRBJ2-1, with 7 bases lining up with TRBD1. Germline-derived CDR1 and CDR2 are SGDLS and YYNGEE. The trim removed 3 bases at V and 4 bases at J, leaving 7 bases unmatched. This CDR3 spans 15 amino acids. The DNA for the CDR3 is TGTGCCAGCAGCGCCACCGGGACAGCATACAATGAGCAGTTCTTC. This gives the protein CASSATGTAYNEQFF.

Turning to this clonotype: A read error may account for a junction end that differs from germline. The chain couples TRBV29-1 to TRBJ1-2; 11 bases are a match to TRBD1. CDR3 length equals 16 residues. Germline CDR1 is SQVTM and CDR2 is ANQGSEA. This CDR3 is CSVRTGGYSDNDGYTF. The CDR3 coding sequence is TGCAGCGTTCGGACAGGGGGCTACAGCGATAACGATGGCTACACCTTC.

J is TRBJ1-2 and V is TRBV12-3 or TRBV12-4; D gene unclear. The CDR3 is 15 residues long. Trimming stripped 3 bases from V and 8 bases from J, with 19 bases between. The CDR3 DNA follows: TGTGCCAGCAGTTTTCTGGCAGGACCCTCGGGGGGCTACACCTTC. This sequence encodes CASSFLAGPSGGYTF.

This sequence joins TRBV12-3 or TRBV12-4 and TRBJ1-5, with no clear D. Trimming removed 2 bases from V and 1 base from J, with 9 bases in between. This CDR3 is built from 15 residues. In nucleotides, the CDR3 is TGTGCCAGCAGTTTACGGGTTGGCAGCAATCAGCCCCAGCATTTT. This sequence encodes CASSLRVGSNQPQHF.

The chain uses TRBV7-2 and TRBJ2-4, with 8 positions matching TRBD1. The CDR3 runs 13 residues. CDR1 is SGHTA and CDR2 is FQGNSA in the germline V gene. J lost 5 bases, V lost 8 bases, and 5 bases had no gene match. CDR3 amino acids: CASDRGKENIQYF. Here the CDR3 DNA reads TGTGCCAGCGACAGGGGAAAGGAAAACATTCAGTACTTC.

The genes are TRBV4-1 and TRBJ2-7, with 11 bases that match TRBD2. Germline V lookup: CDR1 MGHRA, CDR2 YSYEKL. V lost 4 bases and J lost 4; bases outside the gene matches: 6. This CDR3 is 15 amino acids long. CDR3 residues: CASSLSTSGRYEQYF. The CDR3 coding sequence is TGCGCCAGCAGCCTCTCAACTAGCGGGAGATACGAGCAGTACTTC.

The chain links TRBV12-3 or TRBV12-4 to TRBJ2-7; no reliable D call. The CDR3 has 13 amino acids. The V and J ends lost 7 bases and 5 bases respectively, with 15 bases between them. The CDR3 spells CASTRPAEHEQYF. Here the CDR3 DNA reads TGTGCCAGCACCAGACCCGCGGAGCACGAGCAGTACTTC.

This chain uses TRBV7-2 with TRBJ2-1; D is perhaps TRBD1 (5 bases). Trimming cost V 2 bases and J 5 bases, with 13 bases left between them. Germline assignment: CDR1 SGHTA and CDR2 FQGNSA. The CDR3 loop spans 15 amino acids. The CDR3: CASSLNPGPNNEQFF. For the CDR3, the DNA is TGTGCCAGCAGCTTAAACCCAGGGCCCAACAATGAGCAGTTCTTC.

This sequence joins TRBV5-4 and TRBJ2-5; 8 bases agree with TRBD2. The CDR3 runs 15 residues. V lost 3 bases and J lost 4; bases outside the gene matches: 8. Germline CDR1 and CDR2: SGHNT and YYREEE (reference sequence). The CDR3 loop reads CASSYGTSLGETQYF. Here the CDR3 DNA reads TGTGCCAGCAGCTATGGGACTAGTTTAGGAGAGACCCAGTACTTC.

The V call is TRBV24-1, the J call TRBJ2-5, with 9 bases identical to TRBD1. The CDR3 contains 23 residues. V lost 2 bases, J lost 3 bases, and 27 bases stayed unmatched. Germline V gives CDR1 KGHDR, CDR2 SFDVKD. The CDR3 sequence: CATSDSLGEARTGVFGRKETQYF. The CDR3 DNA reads TGTGCCACCAGTGATTCCCTAGGGGAGGCCCGGACAGGGGTTTTCGGTCGTAAAGAGACCCAGTACTTC.

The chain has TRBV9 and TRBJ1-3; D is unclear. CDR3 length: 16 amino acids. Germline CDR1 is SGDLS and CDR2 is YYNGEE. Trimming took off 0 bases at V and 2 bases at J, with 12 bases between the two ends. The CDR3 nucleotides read TGTGCCAGCAGCGTAGAAATGGGGTTCACTGGAAACACCATATATTTT. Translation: CASSVEMGFTGNTIYF.

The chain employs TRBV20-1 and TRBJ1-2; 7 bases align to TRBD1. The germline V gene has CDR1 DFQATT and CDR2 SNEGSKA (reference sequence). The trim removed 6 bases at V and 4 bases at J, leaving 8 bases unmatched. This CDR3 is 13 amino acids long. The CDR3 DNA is TGCAGTGCGCTTCAGGGGGTGGGCTATGGCTACACCTTC. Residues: CSALQGVGYGYTF.